The rows below give T cell receptor beta chains drawn from one sample of a study of blood T cell repertoires in COVID-19. Here immunoSEQ multiplex PCR was the method, and the copy in TCRdb shows in-frame clones only, minus some. The sample consists of roughly 250,000 clones, roughly 90% of them appearing once. The sequencing sample was made of peripheral blood. Source of these receptors: a woman in her forties who had recovered from COVID-19. CDR3s include the opening cysteine and the closing phenylalanine or tryptophan. Each record gives: D gene, V gene, clone size, J gene, CDR3 protein, CDR3 DNA. The D gene is left open where the match is weak. For some rows the clone size is stated as once, few or many, or as a class when expanded; others skip it.

TRBD1	TRBV19	once	TRBJ1-5	CASRDSYNQPQHF	TGTGCCAGCAGGGACAGTTACAATCAGCCCCAGCATTTT
NA	TRBV29-1	once	TRBJ1-2	CSDGVSSF	TGCAGCGACGGGGTATCTTCCTTC
NA	TRBV29-1	NA	TRBJ1-2	CSVMSTGLAGYTF	TGCAGCGTTATGTCGACGGGACTCGCTGGCTACACCTTC
TRBD2	TRBV4-2	NA	TRBJ2-3	CASSARLAGGSYTQYF	TGTGCCAGCAGCGCCCGACTAGCGGGAGGGTCGTATACGCAGTATTTT
TRBD1	TRBV19	NA	TRBJ1-3	CATSRGLSGNTIYF	TGTGCCACGAGCAGGGGGCTCTCTGGAAACACCATATATTTT
TRBD1	TRBV5-4	NA	TRBJ2-2	CASSLGGQVNTGELFF	TGTGCCAGCAGCTTGGGTGGACAGGTGAACACCGGGGAGCTGTTTTTT
NA	TRBV7-9	NA	TRBJ2-1	CASSRGDNEQFF	TGTGCCAGCAGCAGGGGCGACAATGAGCAGTTCTTC
TRBD1	TRBV19	NA	TRBJ1-2	CASNEGQPQNYGYTF	TGTGCCAGTAATGAGGGACAGCCCCAAAACTATGGCTACACCTTC
NA	TRBV28	NA	TRBJ1-4	CASSRGYNEKLFF	TGTGCCAGCAGCCGGGGTTATAATGAAAAACTGTTTTTT
NA	TRBV7-2	NA	TRBJ2-1	CASSLVGPSSNEQFF	TGTGCCAGCAGCTTAGTGGGGCCGTCGTCCAATGAGCAGTTCTTC
NA	TRBV7-5	NA	TRBJ2-5	CARSARLTGVAETQYF	TGTGCCAGAAGCGCCCGGCTGACAGGGGTAGCGGAGACCCAGTACTTC
TRBD2	TRBV6-2/TRBV6-3	NA	TRBJ2-7	CASSSIRLAEEWEQYF	TGTGCCAGCAGTTCCATCCGACTAGCGGAGGAATGGGAGCAGTACTTC
TRBD1	TRBV24-1	NA	TRBJ2-4	CATSDPTGGKNIQYF	TGTGCCACCAGTGACCCGACAGGGGGAAAAAACATTCAGTACTTC
NA	TRBV14	NA	TRBJ2-4	CASSPSMAGVAARKNIQYF	TGTGCCAGCAGCCCATCCATGGCCGGGGTAGCGGCTAGAAAAAACATTCAGTACTTC
TRBD1	TRBV5-8	NA	TRBJ1-5	CASSLGDRVHQPQHF	TGTGCCAGCAGCTTGGGGGACAGGGTCCATCAGCCCCAGCATTTT
TRBD2	TRBV7-9	NA	TRBJ2-7	CASSHPGLAGDYEQYF	TGTGCCAGCAGCCACCCGGGACTAGCGGGGGACTACGAGCAGTACTTC
TRBD1	TRBV6-5	NA	TRBJ1-2	CASSATGGNYGYTF	TGTGCCAGCAGCGCGACAGGGGGCAACTATGGCTACACCTTC
TRBD2	TRBV7-2	few	TRBJ2-1	CASSLGRGTSGYNEQFF	TGTGCCAGCAGCTTAGGGCGAGGGACTAGCGGTTACAATGAGCAGTTCTTC
NA	TRBV28	NA	TRBJ1-3	CASSRPIGGNGNTIYF	TGTGCCAGCAGCCGCCCCATAGGGGGAAATGGAAACACCATATATTTT
NA	TRBV7-9	NA	TRBJ1-6	CASSPSSNSPLHF	TGTGCCAGCAGCCCCTCGAGCAATTCACCCCTCCACTTT
TRBD2	TRBV6-2/TRBV6-3	NA	TRBJ2-1	CASSYSGLAGYWNEQFF	TGTGCCAGCAGTTACTCTGGACTAGCGGGCTACTGGAATGAGCAGTTCTTC
NA	TRBV6-6	NA	TRBJ1-6	CASSSASDALLHF	TGTGCCAGCAGTTCTGCATCCGATGCACTCCTCCACTTT
NA	TRBV4-3	NA	TRBJ1-4	CASSQTGVNEKLFF	TGCGCCAGCAGCCAGACAGGAGTTAATGAAAAACTGTTTTTT